This T cell receptor (beta chain) was captured in a study of PD-1 blockade in classical Hodgkin lymphoma. Study findings and constraints: A significant rise in TCR diversity was seen by C4D1 for CD4+ cells but not for CD8+ cells. Nothing has yet pinned down what causes the repertoire differences, possibly disease activity or prior therapy. According to reports, newly diagnosed patients had lower baseline TCR diversity than healthy donors, and relapsed/refractory patients had lower baseline TCR diversity still. Newly diagnosed and completely responding patients shared comparable baseline diversity.

As for time point: cycle 4 day 1 (C4D1), after six to seven weeks of nivolumab. The patients all showed relapse after autologous stem cell transplantation, while their brentuximab vedotin exposure varied. J was trimmed by 9 bases and V by 4 bases; bases with no gene match: 11. Germline V gene lookup returns CDR1 SGHRS and CDR2 YFSETQ. The CDR3 extends over 16 amino acids. Comments on this clone: The antigen remains undetermined.

Clones were sequenced by immunoSEQ multiplex PCR, and TCRdb holds only the in-frame ones, with some missing. The sample records roughly 50,000 clones, around 90% being singletons. The receptor was derived from a human donor with classical Hodgkin lymphoma. The source was peripheral blood mononuclear cells (PBMCs), collected before the fourth cycle of nivolumab. The gene calls are TRBV5-1 and TRBJ2-1; 12 nucleotides align to TRBD2. The CDR3 sequence is CASSPRTSGNSPEQFF. The CDR3, as DNA: TGCGCCAGCAGCCCCCGGACTAGCGGGAATTCGCCTGAGCAGTTCTTC. Combining the CDR3 with reference TRBV5-1 and TRBJ2-1 gives the whole variable domain KAGVTQTPRYLIKTRGQQVTLSCSPISGHRSVSWYQQTPGQGLQFLFEYFSETQRNKGNFPGRFSGRQFSNSRSEMNVSTLELGDSALYLCASSPRTSGNSPEQFFGPGTRLTVL.